A single sample gave rise to the 27 T cell receptor beta chains below, sequenced in a study of somatic mutations in cytotoxic T cells in rheumatoid arthritis (TCRdb year 2017). To prepare the library, the immunoSEQ multiplex PCR assay was applied. TCRdb limited this immuneACCESS table to in-frame rearrangements with V and J called. A share of clones is missing; checked studies link under half to unresolved V genes, and the rest is unexplained. The sample includes about 36,000 clones, with roughly four fifths observed a single time. About 3.4% of the sample is in the top ten clones. The material sequenced was CD8+ T cells sorted from blood. The receptors derive from a man between 35 and 55 years old in good health.

This sequence joins TRBV28 and TRBJ2-7; D gene ambiguous. Between the trimmed V and J ends, which lost 2 bases and 7 bases, there was a span of 9 bases. The CDR3 covers 12 residues. CDR1 and CDR2 (germline): MDHEN, SYDVKM. CDR3 DNA sequence: TGTGCCAGCAGTTTACCGGCTTTTGAGCAGTACTTC. Its translation: CASSLPAFEQYF.

Regarding this clone: The junction departs from the called germline gene at one end, perhaps through a read error. V and J are TRBV4-1 and TRBJ1-2; D is possibly TRBD1 (6 bases). There are 15 residues in the CDR3. Germline V gene data show CDR1 as MGHRA and CDR2 as YSYEKL. The CDR3 DNA follows: TGCGCCAGCAGGCAAGATGTACAGGGTGCATTTGGCTACACCTTC. Amino acid sequence: CASRQDVQGAFGYTF.

This clone turned up a few times. V gene TRBV27 combines with J gene TRBJ1-1, with 8 nucleotides matching TRBD1. There are 15 residues in the CDR3. Germline CDR1 is MNHEY and CDR2 is SMNVEV (reference sequence). V was pared by 5 bases and J by 4 bases, with 9 bases of the junction left unmatched. This CDR3 is CASSLDRAGGTEAFF. In DNA, the CDR3 is TGTGCCAGCAGTCTGGACAGGGCGGGGGGCACTGAAGCTTTCTTT.

V is TRBV15 and J is TRBJ1-4; D is unresolved. Germline loops: CDR1 LNHNV, CDR2 YYDKDF (reference sequence). Trimming cost V 0 bases and J 6 bases, with 14 bases left between them. The CDR3 is 16 amino acids. This chain's CDR3 is CATSRDSVSMDEKLFF. Written as DNA, the CDR3 is TGTGCCACCAGCAGAGATTCTGTCTCTATGGATGAAAAACTGTTTTTT.

This clone is classed as large. CDR3 sequence reads: CAWSRRLAGDYYNEQFF. The CDR3 bases are TGTGCCTGGAGTCGCCGTCTAGCGGGAGACTACTACAATGAGCAGTTCTTC. The chain employs TRBV30 and TRBJ2-1, with 10 bases identical to TRBD2. CDR3 length: 17 amino acids. J was trimmed by 3 bases and V by 2 bases; bases with no gene match: 10. CDR1 and CDR2 from the germline V gene are GTSNPN and SVGIG (reference sequence).

The chain links TRBV28 to TRBJ2-2; D not certain. The CDR3 is made up of 16 amino acids. Trimming removed 6 bases from V and 0 bases from J, with 14 bases in between. The germline V gene has CDR1 MDHEN and CDR2 SYDVKM. CDR3 sequence (DNA): TGTGCCAGCAGATCCAGGACCCCAGCGAACACCGGGGAGCTGTTTTTT. It yields the protein CASRSRTPANTGELFF.

This chain joins TRBV6-5 and TRBJ2-1; 9 positions agree with TRBD1. The trim removed 5 bases at V and 8 bases at J, leaving 7 bases unmatched. The CDR3 is 14 residues long. The V gene's germline CDR1 is MNHEY and CDR2 SVGAGI. The CDR3 spells CASSPNTGGDEQFF. The CDR3 nucleotides are TGTGCCAGCAGTCCTAATACAGGGGGCGATGAGCAGTTCTTC.

The chain has TRBV14 and TRBJ2-1, with 7 bases that match TRBD2. From germline, CDR1 is SGHDN and CDR2 FVKESK. CDR3 length: 19 residues. Trimming cost V 0 bases and J 3 bases; bases outside gene matches: 14. Here the CDR3 DNA reads TGTGCCAGCAGCCAAGATATGGGTTCGGGCGGGAGCTTCTACAATGAGCAGTTCTTC. Its translation: CASSQDMGSGGSFYNEQFF.

This chain joins TRBV10-2 and TRBJ2-7, with TRBD1 as a possible D gene (6 bases). V was clipped by 8 bases and J by 6 bases, with 11 bases between them. Germline V gene sequence: CDR1 WSHSY, CDR2 SAAADI. The CDR3 extends over 11 amino acids. The CDR3 coding sequence is TGCGCCAGCGGGGACAACGGCGAGCAGTACTTC. Its translation: CASGDNGEQYF.

This clone was counted once. The chain joins TRBV28 to TRBJ2-6; D perhaps matches TRBD1 (5 bases). Per the germline V gene, CDR1 is MDHEN and CDR2 is SYDVKM. The CDR3 length is 19 residues. V lost 6 bases to trimming and J lost 4 bases, with 25 bases between them. Here the CDR3 reads CASSLPPGPGPLGANVLTF. The CDR3 nucleotides are TGTGCCAGCAGCCTACCCCCGGGTCCAGGGCCTCTGGGGGCCAACGTCCTGACTTTC.

This chain uses TRBV6-5 with TRBJ2-7, with D possibly matching TRBD2 (5 bases). Germline-derived CDR1 and CDR2 are MNHEY and SVGAGI. CDR3 size: 14 residues. Deletions cut 5 bases from V and 3 bases from J, with 14 bases between. CDR3 amino acids: CASSVSGIFYEQYF. In DNA, the CDR3 is TGTGCCAGCAGTGTATCCGGGATCTTCTACGAGCAGTACTTC.

The chain is built from TRBV9 and TRBJ2-1, with D tentatively TRBD1 (6 bases). Germline CDR1 is SGDLS and CDR2 is YYNGEE. This CDR3 has 13 residues. Trimming removed 4 bases at V and 8 bases at J, with 13 bases between. Here the CDR3 DNA reads TGTGCCAGCAGCCCTCCCTCAGGGGATGAGCAGTTCTTC. This gives the protein CASSPPSGDEQFF.

This clone occurred a few times. The chain has TRBV6-4 and TRBJ2-3; no clear D gene. The germline gives CDR1 MRHNA, CDR2 SNTAGT. Trimming removed 0 bases at V and 7 bases at J, with 8 bases between. The CDR3 spans 13 residues. CDR3 region: CASSDSGEHTQYF. Written as DNA, the CDR3 is TGTGCCAGCAGTGACTCTGGAGAGCATACGCAGTATTTT.

The V and J genes are TRBV27 and TRBJ2-1; TRBD2 agrees at 14 bases. After removal of 6 bases from V and 8 bases from J, the junction contained 9 bases not matched to a gene. The V gene's germline CDR1 is MNHEY and CDR2 SMNVEV (reference sequence). This CDR3 is 16 amino acids long. The CDR3 spells CASSPGGLAGEDEQFF. As DNA, the CDR3 is TGTGCCAGCAGCCCAGGGGGACTAGCGGGAGAGGATGAGCAGTTCTTC.

V and J are TRBV25-1 and TRBJ2-3; TRBD2 aligns across 7 bases. Per the germline V gene, CDR1 is MGHDK and CDR2 is SYGVNS. J gave up 2 bases and V 1 base, and 6 bases lay outside the gene matches. The CDR3 is 16 amino acids. The CDR3 DNA is TGTGCCAGCAGTGAATTGGCGGGAGCGAACACAGATACGCAGTATTTT. Amino acids: CASSELAGANTDTQYF.

The V call is TRBV19, the J call TRBJ2-1, with a tentative D call TRBD1 (6 bases). V lost 0 bases to trimming and J lost 4 bases, with 13 bases between them. CDR3 length: 16 residues. CDR1 is LNHDA and CDR2 is SQIVND in the germline V gene (reference sequence). The CDR3 loop is CASSIDRGRGYNEQFF. The CDR3 DNA sequence: TGTGCCAGTAGTATAGATAGGGGCAGGGGTTACAATGAGCAGTTCTTC.

The chain carries TRBV2 and TRBJ2-1, with 15 bases aligning to TRBD2. The CDR3 totals 18 residues. Germline V gene lookup returns CDR1 SNHLY and CDR2 FYNNEI. V trimming: 8 bases; J trimming: 0 bases; junction bases outside the gene matches: 8. The CDR3 region has the DNA TGTGCCAGCTTAACCGGGACTAGCGGGAGGTACTCCTACAATGAGCAGTTCTTC. This translates into CASLTGTSGRYSYNEQFF.

This clone has just a few counts. V is TRBV28 and J is TRBJ1-5; D not resolved. Trimming took off 2 bases at V and 5 bases at J, with 10 bases between the two ends. The CDR3 sequence is 14 residues long. Germline V CDR1 and CDR2: MDHEN, SYDVKM. CDR3 amino acids: CASSLSGSDQPQHF. In DNA, the CDR3 is TGTGCCAGCAGTTTAAGTGGGAGCGATCAGCCCCAGCATTTT.

The chain uses TRBV28 and TRBJ1-1; unclear D gene. Trimming stripped 3 bases from V and 1 base from J, with 12 bases between. This CDR3 contains 15 residues. The germline gives CDR1 MDHEN, CDR2 SYDVKM. The DNA of the CDR3 is TGTGCCAGCAGTTTGAGGCGCGGAGAGAACACTGAAGCTTTCTTT. It translates to CASSLRRGENTEAFF. The complete variable domain, with remaining parts taken from reference TRBV28 and TRBJ1-1, reads DVKVTQSSRYLVKRTGEKVFLECVQDMDHENMFWYRQDPGLGLRLIYFSYDVKMKEKGDIPEGYSVSREKKERFSLILESASTNQTSMYLCASSLRRGENTEAFFGQGTRLTVV.

This clone has just a few counts. V usage is TRBV6-5 and J usage is TRBJ1-2, with unresolved D. V lost 6 bases to trimming and J lost 4 bases, with 9 bases between them. Per germline, CDR1 MNHEY and CDR2 SVGAGI. This CDR3 contains 12 residues. The CDR3 DNA reads as TGTGCCAGCAGCGCTCCGCCCTATGGCTACACCTTC. Protein sequence: CASSAPPYGYTF.

This chain joins TRBV27 and TRBJ1-1; 8 nucleotides agree with TRBD1. With 6 bases clipped from V and 4 bases from J, the junction kept 7 bases outside the gene matches. In germline, CDR1 is MNHEY, CDR2 SMNVEV (reference sequence). This CDR3 region has 14 residues. CDR3 amino acids: CASRPAGTGTEAFF. The CDR3 DNA sequence: TGTGCCAGCAGACCTGCCGGGACAGGCACTGAAGCTTTCTTT.

The V call is TRBV4-1, the J call TRBJ2-7, with TRBD1 identical over 8 bases. CDR1 is MGHRA and CDR2 is YSYEKL in the germline V gene. The CDR3 is made up of 14 amino acids. Trimming removed 1 base from V and 2 bases from J; junction bases left unmatched: 1. CDR3 residues: CASSQGTGTYEQYF. Here the CDR3 DNA reads TGCGCCAGCAGCCAAGGGACAGGGACCTACGAGCAGTACTTC.

The chain couples TRBV27 to TRBJ2-7; 15 nucleotides match TRBD2. V lost 6 bases, J lost 6 bases, and 3 bases stayed unmatched. CDR1 and CDR2 from the germline V gene are MNHEY and SMNVEV (reference sequence). The CDR3 extends over 14 amino acids. As DNA, the CDR3 is TGTGCCAGCAGGTCGGGACTAGCGGGAGGCGAGCAGTACTTC. It yields the protein CASRSGLAGGEQYF.

The V call is TRBV19, the J call TRBJ1-5; 7 bases match TRBD1. V was pared by 3 bases and J by 7 bases, with 9 bases of the junction left unmatched. This CDR3 has 15 residues. Germline V lookup: CDR1 LNHDA, CDR2 SQIVND (reference sequence). The CDR3 is CASSMFTGAVQPQHF. The CDR3 nucleotides read TGTGCCAGTAGTATGTTCACAGGGGCTGTGCAGCCCCAGCATTTT.

V usage is TRBV11-2 and J usage is TRBJ2-1, with a possible D match to TRBD1 (5 bases). This CDR3 region has 13 residues. The V end lost 1 base, the J end lost 8 bases, and 9 bases lay between the germline ends. CDR1 is SGHAT and CDR2 is FQNNGV in the germline V gene. This CDR3 reads CASSLVPGYEQFF. The CDR3 region has the DNA TGTGCCAGCAGCTTAGTCCCAGGGTATGAGCAGTTCTTC.

The rearrangement uses TRBV4-3 and TRBJ2-4; D is unresolved. From germline, CDR1 is LGHNA and CDR2 YSLEER. CDR3 length equals 15 residues. The germline V and J ends were trimmed by 0 bases and 3 bases, with 9 bases remaining between them. The CDR3 nucleotides are TGCGCCAGCAGCCAAGATACATGGGGCAAAAACATTCAGTACTTC. Its protein product is CASSQDTWGKNIQYF.

The chain uses TRBV2 and TRBJ2-1; tentatively, D is TRBD2 (6 bases). This CDR3 contains 15 residues. V dropped 7 bases and J dropped 6 bases, with 19 bases sitting between them. CDR1 is SNHLY, CDR2 FYNNEI, per germline. The CDR3 loop is CASNSRTTTINEQFF. DNA of the CDR3: TGTGCCAGCAATAGCAGGACTACAACTATCAATGAGCAGTTCTTC.